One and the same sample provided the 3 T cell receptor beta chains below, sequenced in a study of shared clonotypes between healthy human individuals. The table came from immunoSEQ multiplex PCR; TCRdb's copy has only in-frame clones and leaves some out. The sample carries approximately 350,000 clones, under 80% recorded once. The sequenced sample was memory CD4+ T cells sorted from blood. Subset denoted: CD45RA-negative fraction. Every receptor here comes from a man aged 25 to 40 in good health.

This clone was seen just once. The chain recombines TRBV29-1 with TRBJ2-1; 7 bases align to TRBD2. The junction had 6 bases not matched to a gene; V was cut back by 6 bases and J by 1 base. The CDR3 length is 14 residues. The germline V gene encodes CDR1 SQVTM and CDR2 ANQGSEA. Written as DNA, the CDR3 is TGCAGCGTACCATCGGGACTATCCTACAATGAGCAGTTCTTC. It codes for CSVPSGLSYNEQFF.

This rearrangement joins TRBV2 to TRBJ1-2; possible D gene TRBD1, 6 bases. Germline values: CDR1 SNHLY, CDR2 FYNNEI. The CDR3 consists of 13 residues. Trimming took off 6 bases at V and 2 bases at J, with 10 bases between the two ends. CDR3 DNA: TGTGCCAGCAGGGCAGGGGAAAACTATGGCTACACCTTC. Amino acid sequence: CASRAGENYGYTF.

This CDR3 is CASSSVYSGEPTYEQYF. The CDR3 region has the DNA TGTGCCAGCAGCTCAGTCTATAGCGGAGAACCTACCTACGAGCAGTACTTC. The chain combines TRBV5-8 with TRBJ2-7, with D possibly being TRBD2 (6 bases). With 3 bases removed from V and 2 bases from J, the gap between germline ends came to 21 bases. The CDR3 is made up of 17 amino acids. Per germline, CDR1 SGHTS and CDR2 YDEGEE.